The 3 T cell receptor beta chains listed next were all sequenced from one sample in a study of blood T cell repertoires in COVID-19. Data came from immunoSEQ multiplex PCR; TCRdb stores just in-frame clones and leaves some out. The sample includes tens of thousands of clones, roughly 80% of them seen just once. Specimen: PBMCs or T cells enriched from blood (not recorded which). All receptors derive from a woman aged 40 to 50 with acute COVID-19.

This clone is a singleton in its sample. The rearrangement links TRBV5-1 to TRBJ2-1; D is uncertain. Germline V gene sequence: CDR1 SGHRS, CDR2 YFSETQ. The ends were cut back, 0 bases at V and 6 bases at J, with 7 bases in the middle. The CDR3 runs 13 residues. This chain's CDR3 is CASSLAPSNEQFF. CDR3 bases: TGCGCCAGCAGCTTGGCCCCTAGCAATGAGCAGTTCTTC.

J is TRBJ1-1 and V is TRBV9; D is undetermined. Germline V gene lookup returns CDR1 SGDLS and CDR2 YYNGEE. V was cut by 0 bases and J by 0 bases, with 12 bases left in between. This CDR3 is built from 16 residues. CDR3 sequence (DNA): TGTGCCAGCAGCGTAGGGATCGCAGGAATGAACACTGAAGCTTTCTTT. This encodes CASSVGIAGMNTEAFF.

This clone was found a few times. The V call is TRBV24-1, the J call TRBJ2-2; possibly TRBD1 for D (5 bases). V was clipped by 5 bases and J by 2 bases, with 8 bases between them. CDR3 size: 14 residues. Germline V gene data show CDR1 as KGHDR and CDR2 as SFDVKD. As DNA, the CDR3 is TGTGCCACCAGTGGTCAGGGAAACACCGGGGAGCTGTTTTTT. This gives the protein CATSGQGNTGELFF.